The entry below describes one T cell receptor (beta chain). Its antigen is as yet unknown. The data were taken from a study of shared clonotypes between healthy human individuals. Overall study findings and caveats: Clonotypes not shared had lower generation probabilities than those common to all four donors. Blood alone was sampled, and tissue repertoires likely differ.

Trimming cost V 0 bases and J 10 bases, with 5 bases left between them. CDR3 length: 12 amino acids. Germline lookup yields CDR1 SGHNT and CDR2 YYREEE (reference sequence). This was a deep-level run. Profiled with immunoSEQ multiplex PCR; TCRdb holds only in-frame clones, not every one. The sample lists roughly 1 million clones; approximately 70% were seen once. The origin of this receptor is a man aged 18-30 years in good health. The sample was memory CD4+ T cells sorted from blood. Subset reported: CD45RA-negative fraction. The V gene is TRBV5-4, the J gene TRBJ1-6; D not certain. The CDR3: CASSLVGSPLHF. As DNA, the CDR3 is TGTGCCAGCAGCTTGGTCGGCTCACCCCTCCACTTT.